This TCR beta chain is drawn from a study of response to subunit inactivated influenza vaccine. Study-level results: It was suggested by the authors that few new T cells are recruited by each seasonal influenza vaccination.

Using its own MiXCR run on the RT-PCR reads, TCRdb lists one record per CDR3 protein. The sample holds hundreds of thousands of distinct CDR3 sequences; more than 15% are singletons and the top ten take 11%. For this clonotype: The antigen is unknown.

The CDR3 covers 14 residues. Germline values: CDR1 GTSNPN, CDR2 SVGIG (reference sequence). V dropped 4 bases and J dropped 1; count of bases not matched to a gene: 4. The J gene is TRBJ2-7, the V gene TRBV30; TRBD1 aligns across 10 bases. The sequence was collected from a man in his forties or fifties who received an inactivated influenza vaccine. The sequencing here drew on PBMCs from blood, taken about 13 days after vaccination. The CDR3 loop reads CAWKPGQGSYEQYF. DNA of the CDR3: TGTGCCTGGAAACCGGGACAGGGGTCCTACGAGCAGTACTTC.